This entry lists 16 T cell receptor beta chains sequenced from one sample in a study of blood T cell repertoires in COVID-19. Only in-frame clones appear in the TCRdb table, and some are missing; sequencing was by immunoSEQ multiplex PCR. The sample has about 320,000 clones, approximately 90% seen once. Sequenced material: PBMCs or T cells enriched from blood (not recorded which). The receptors were sampled from a woman in her 30s who had been exposed to COVID-19.

This chain uses TRBV13 with TRBJ2-7; 7 positions match TRBD1. V lost 1 base to trimming and J lost 2 bases; unmatched junction nucleotides: 5. The germline V gene encodes CDR1 PRHDT and CDR2 FYEKMQ (reference sequence). This CDR3 region has 15 residues. The CDR3 coding sequence is TGTGCCAGCAGCTTAGAAGGGGGCCCTACCTACGAGCAGTACTTC. It is translated as CASSLEGGPTYEQYF.

The chain uses TRBV19 and TRBJ2-7, with no clear D. The CDR3 is 13 amino acids. Germline V gives CDR1 LNHDA, CDR2 SQIVND (reference sequence). V was clipped by 10 bases and J by 2 bases, with 15 bases between them. The CDR3 loop is CATSWAATYEQYF. CDR3 nucleotides: TGTGCCACCTCGTGGGCAGCAACCTACGAGCAGTACTTC.

The rearrangement links TRBV9 to TRBJ1-1; unclear D gene. Germline V gene sequence: CDR1 SGDLS, CDR2 YYNGEE. V lost 0 bases and J 4 bases, leaving 10 bases between the germline ends. This CDR3 comprises 14 residues. The CDR3 sequence: CASSVGASPTEAFF. The CDR3 DNA reads TGTGCCAGCAGCGTAGGGGCTTCTCCCACTGAAGCTTTCTTT. The whole variable domain, remainder taken from reference TRBV9 and TRBJ1-1, is DSGVTQTPKHLITATGQRVTLRCSPRSGDLSVYWYQQSLDQGLQFLIQYYNGEERAKGNILERFSAQQFPDLHSELNLSSLELGDSALYFCASSVGASPTEAFFGQGTRLTVV.

The rearrangement joins TRBV30 to TRBJ2-3, with 9 bases matching TRBD2. CDR1 and CDR2 from the germline V gene are GTSNPN and SVGIG (reference sequence). This CDR3 region has 14 residues. The ends lost 3 bases at V and 7 bases at J; junction bases unmatched: 8. Here the CDR3 reads CAWSSGGGANTQYF. The CDR3 DNA follows: TGTGCCTGGAGCAGTGGCGGGGGGGCGAATACGCAGTATTTT.

The CDR3 loop reads CASSVTSGANTGELFF. In DNA, the CDR3 is TGTGCCAGCAGTGTAACTAGCGGGGCAAACACCGGGGAGCTGTTTTTT. J is TRBJ2-2 and V is TRBV2; 10 bases agree with TRBD2. Germline V lookup: CDR1 SNHLY, CDR2 FYNNEI. The ends lost 4 bases at V and 2 bases at J; junction bases unmatched: 4. There are 16 residues in the CDR3.

The genes are TRBV18 and TRBJ1-5, with 7 bases fitting TRBD1. V shed 2 bases and J 6 bases; nucleotides not matched to a gene: 1. The CDR3 extends over 13 amino acids. From germline, CDR1 is KGHSH and CDR2 LQKENI. The CDR3 loop is CASSPRGLQPQHF. The DNA of the CDR3 is TGTGCCAGCTCACCAAGGGGGCTTCAGCCCCAGCATTTT.

The rearrangement joins TRBV24-1 to TRBJ1-1; TRBD1 matches at 9 bases. The CDR3 loop spans 15 amino acids. V lost 4 bases to trimming and J lost 2 bases; unmatched junction nucleotides: 4. CDR1 is KGHDR, CDR2 SFDVKD, per germline. As DNA, the CDR3 is TGTGCCACCAGTGACCCGACAGGGGGAAACACTGAAGCTTTCTTT. It yields the protein CATSDPTGGNTEAFF.

This CDR3 reads CAWCPYDRGEKLFF. The CDR3 DNA follows: TGTGCCTGGTGCCCCTACGACAGGGGAGAAAAACTGTTTTTT. This rearrangement joins TRBV30 to TRBJ1-4; 8 bases are shared with TRBD1. Germline V gene lookup returns CDR1 GTSNPN and CDR2 SVGIG (reference sequence). This CDR3 comprises 14 residues. After removal of 5 bases from V and 8 bases from J, the junction contained 10 bases not matched to a gene. Filled out from reference TRBV30 and TRBJ1-4, the complete variable domain reads SQTIHQWPATLVQPVGSPLSLECTVEGTSNPNLYWYRQAAGRGLQLLFYSVGIGQISSEVPQNLSASRPQDRQFILSSKKLLLSDSGFYLCAWCPYDRGEKLFFGSGTQLSVL.

This clone was recorded once. This chain uses TRBV2 with TRBJ1-2, with 8 nucleotides matching TRBD1. This CDR3 has 17 amino acids. J was trimmed by 4 bases and V by 0 bases; bases with no gene match: 10. In germline, CDR1 is SNHLY, CDR2 FYNNEI. The CDR3, as DNA: TGTGCCAGCAGTGAAGCGCTTCGGACAGGGCGACTCTATGGCTACACCTTC. Amino acid sequence: CASSEALRTGRLYGYTF.

This rearrangement joins TRBV6-5 to TRBJ1-5; the match to TRBD1 covers 10 bases. Germline trimming cut 6 bases from V and 2 bases from J; bases unmatched to any gene: 4. CDR3 length: 15 residues. CDR1 is MNHEY, CDR2 SVGAGI, per germline. As DNA, the CDR3 is TGTGCCAGCAGGAGACAGGGGGCGGGCAATCAGCCCCAGCATTTT. Its protein product is CASRRQGAGNQPQHF.

This chain uses TRBV5-4 with TRBJ2-5, with 9 nucleotides matching TRBD1. J lost 4 bases, V lost 4 bases, and 2 bases had no gene match. Germline CDR1 reads SGHNT; CDR2 reads YYREEE (reference sequence). The CDR3 runs 13 residues. CDR3: CASSRDRVETQYF. The CDR3 coding sequence is TGTGCCAGCAGCCGGGACAGGGTAGAGACCCAGTACTTC.

This chain links TRBV6-1 with TRBJ1-4; D might be TRBD1 (6 bases). Germline V gives CDR1 MNHNS, CDR2 SASEGT. The V end lost 2 bases, the J end lost 8 bases, and 21 bases lay between the germline ends. There are 17 residues in the CDR3. CDR3 sequence (DNA): TGTGCCAGCAGTGAAACCTCCAGGGGAGGGACCTACGAAAAACTGTTTTTT. This encodes CASSETSRGGTYEKLFF.

This clone was observed a few times. The J gene is TRBJ2-2, the V gene TRBV11-1, with D unclear. Germline values: CDR1 SGHAT, CDR2 FQDESV (reference sequence). The CDR3 consists of 13 residues. V lost 5 bases and J lost 1, with 5 bases in between. CDR3: CASSAGNTGELFF. The CDR3 DNA sequence: TGTGCCAGCAGCGCCGGGAACACCGGGGAGCTGTTTTTT.

The chain carries TRBV19 and TRBJ1-5; 8 positions match TRBD1. CDR1 LNHDA and CDR2 SQIVND come from the germline V gene (reference sequence). J gave up 0 bases and V 8 bases, and 12 bases lay outside the gene matches. The CDR3 loop spans 17 amino acids. The CDR3: CASPQPGQADSNQPQHF. The CDR3 nucleotides read TGTGCCAGTCCACAACCGGGACAGGCAGATAGCAATCAGCCCCAGCATTTT.

This clone was seen only once. The rearrangement links TRBV2 to TRBJ1-6, with D tentatively TRBD1 (6 bases). CDR1 SNHLY and CDR2 FYNNEI come from the germline V gene. Trimming removed 2 bases at V and 13 bases at J, with 12 bases between. This CDR3 spans 13 amino acids. The CDR3 protein is CASSEYGDTPLHF. For the CDR3, the DNA is TGTGCCAGCAGTGAATACGGGGACACCCCCCTCCACTTT.

This chain connects TRBV6-5 to TRBJ2-7; possible D gene TRBD2, 6 bases. V dropped 6 bases and J dropped 4 bases, with 13 bases sitting between them. CDR3 length equals 13 residues. Germline V gives CDR1 MNHEY, CDR2 SVGAGI. The CDR3 coding sequence is TGTGCCAGCAGATGGCTTGGGGGGTACGAGCAGTACTTC. Amino acid sequence: CASRWLGGYEQYF.